There are a few counts of the clone carrying this TCR beta chain. What it binds is not known. The DNA is omitted, as the CDR3 cannot be located on it reliably, and the CDR3 follows TCRdb's listing. Germline CDR1 reads MNHEY; CDR2 reads SMNVEV (reference sequence). The CDR3 is 14 residues long, counting both termini. This record comes from a study of OX40 agonist ivuxolimab in advanced cancers. The overall study: Patient treatment consisted of intravenous ivuxolimab administration every 2 weeks at 0.01 to 10 mg/kg. Prior anti-PD-1, anti-PD-L1 or anti-CTLA-4 therapy was allowed; over 30% had some. Whole-study results and caveats: Circulating CD4+ and CD8+ T cells showed clonal expansion by week 6 at 0.1 to 3.0 mg/kg. The mean number of expanded clones was higher in CD8+ T cells than in CD4+.

Sequenced by immunoSEQ multiplex PCR; TCRdb stores in-frame clones only, minus some. The repertoire consists of about 73,000 clones, with around nine tenths occurring once and the leading ten covering under 0.75%. The TCR comes from an adult with an advanced solid tumor such as melanoma, head and neck, liver or kidney cancer. This chain uses TRBV27 with TRBJ1-2. The sample was CD4+ or CD8+ T cells sorted from blood, taken in a trial of the OX40 agonist ivuxolimab. The CDR3 sequence is CASSSSGGDYGYTF.